The clone carrying this T cell receptor beta chain has ten or more counts. Its specificity is not known. Molecular barcoding with unique molecular identifiers was used for the TCRbeta library. TCRdb used MiXCR to reprocess the PCR reads, holding one entry per CDR3 protein. The data show around 70,000 distinct CDR3 sequences, roughly 10% seen once. These data belong to a study of T-cell reconstitution after alpha-beta-depleted transplantation in children. Study findings and constraints: By about two months after transplant, alpha-beta T cells reportedly arose from several hundred graft clones that had expanded. Some patients' high day-60 TCRbeta diversity was attributed to recipient cells surviving conditioning. Newly made T cells mostly supplied T-cell counts and diversity one year after transplant.

V lost 2 bases, J lost 7 bases, and 10 bases stayed unmatched. The germline V gene has CDR1 SGHAT and CDR2 FQNNGV. CDR3 length equals 18 residues. This specimen consisted of PBMCs, obtained before TCRalphabeta/CD19-depleted stem cell transplant. This clonotype was sampled from a boy younger than 18 with acute myeloid leukemia, due to receive a stem cell transplant. The J gene is TRBJ2-1, the V gene TRBV11-2; 14 bases map to TRBD2. CDR3 bases: TGTGCCAGCAGCTTATTTGTGACTAGCGGGAGGGCCGATAATGAGCAGTTCTTC. The encoded protein is CASSLFVTSGRADNEQFF.